This TCR beta chain was identified in a study of response to subunit inactivated influenza vaccine (dated by TCRdb to 2016 to 2018). Looking at the study overall: To follow how T cells responded to a trivalent subunit inactivated influenza vaccine, the researchers relied on deep quantitative profiling of the T cell receptor repertoire.

Study-wide conclusions, independent of this receptor: The authors suggested that each seasonal influenza vaccination may recruit only a limited number of new T cells.

Regarding this clonotype: The antigen it recognizes is unknown. The record has no base qualities; no much larger clone is one base away.

CDR1 and CDR2 were assigned from the germline V gene as SQVTM and ANQGSEA. Its CDR3 holds 10 amino acids, cysteine through phenylalanine. Here the CDR3 DNA is all that survives: 30 bases in frame from base 1. V is cut by 3 bases and J by 11 bases, and the space between the germline ends is 10 bases. The library was produced with RT-PCR. The listed sequencing device is Illumina HiSeq 2500. The public sequencing data were trimmed at Q25 with fastp and processed into clonotypes with MiXCR by TCRdb, which kept only in-frame beta chains. Every entry covers one CDR3 protein and lists the most common genes and DNA from its rows. This sample gives 600,000 to 850,000 distinct CDR3 sequences in total; 12% to 15% of them show up just once. The ten largest make up 7.5% to 8% of the sample.

Sequenced material: PBMCs from blood, taken approximately 15 days before vaccination. This sequence uses TRBV29-1 and TRBJ1-1, with no confidently assigned D gene. This TCR came from a man aged 45-65 years who received an inactivated influenza vaccine. Donor details come from another sample of the same person, matched by shared clones. The CDR3 loop reads CSVDHSYAFF. The DNA is as follows: TGCAGCGTTGATCATTCATACGCTTTCTTT.